These 22 T cell receptor beta chains were sequenced from one sample in a study of blood T cell repertoires in COVID-19. The assay was immunoSEQ multiplex PCR, and TCRdb's table has in-frame clones only and misses some. The data show a few hundred thousand clones, roughly 86% seen once. Sample: PBMCs or T cells enriched from blood (not recorded which). Source of these receptors: a man aged 25 to 40 who had recovered from COVID-19.

CDR3 sequence: CASSDLPQGHNQPQHF. The CDR3 coding sequence is TGTGCCAGCAGTGACTTACCGCAGGGTCACAATCAGCCCCAGCATTTT. The chain recombines TRBV6-1 with TRBJ1-5, with a tentative D call TRBD1 (5 bases). The CDR3 is 16 amino acids. V dropped 3 bases and J dropped 3 bases, with 15 bases sitting between them. The germline V gene encodes CDR1 MNHNS and CDR2 SASEGT.

The gene calls are TRBV6-5 and TRBJ2-1; 11 positions agree with TRBD1. CDR1 is MNHEY, CDR2 SVGAGI, per germline. The CDR3 has 15 amino acids. V was clipped by 6 bases and J by 6 bases; unmatched bases: 7. The CDR3 nucleotides are TGTGCCAGCAGCCGCGGACAGGGGGCTGGCAATGAGCAGTTCTTC. This codes for CASSRGQGAGNEQFF.

V and J are TRBV11-2 and TRBJ1-2; 8 bases align to TRBD1. Germline V gene lookup returns CDR1 SGHAT and CDR2 FQNNGV. The CDR3 length is 14 residues. Germline trimming cut 1 base from V and 6 bases from J; bases unmatched to any gene: 4. Here the CDR3 DNA reads TGTGCCAGCAGCTTAGCAACAGGGGGAAATGGCTACACCTTC. Its protein product is CASSLATGGNGYTF.

V gene TRBV4-2 combines with J gene TRBJ1-2, with D unclear. V lost 1 base and J lost 0, with 6 bases in between. Germline V lookup: CDR1 LGHNA, CDR2 YNFKEQ. This CDR3 comprises 14 residues. The CDR3 region is CASSQGGPNYGYTF. CDR3 sequence (DNA): TGTGCCAGCAGCCAAGGCGGCCCTAACTATGGCTACACCTTC.

This chain links TRBV3-1 (or the pseudogene TRBV3-2) with TRBJ1-2; D uncertain. CDR3 length: 16 residues. V gave up 1 base and J gave up 4 bases, with 16 bases separating them. Germline-derived CDR1 and CDR2 are LGHDT and YNNKEL (reference sequence). This CDR3 is CASSQGLDPTGYGYTF. The DNA for the CDR3 is TGTGCCAGCAGCCAAGGCCTTGACCCCACGGGCTATGGCTACACCTTC.

V and J are TRBV19 and TRBJ1-2; 11 bases line up with TRBD1. Trimming cost V 7 bases and J 7 bases; bases outside gene matches: 5. CDR3 size: 13 residues. Looked up from germline, CDR1 is LNHDA and CDR2 is SQIVND (reference sequence). This chain's CDR3 is CASTRDRGTGYTF. CDR3 DNA sequence: TGTGCCAGTACCCGGGACAGGGGGACTGGCTACACCTTC.

J is TRBJ1-2 and V is TRBV7-9, with 9 bases matching TRBD1. In germline, CDR1 is SEHNR, CDR2 FQNEAQ (reference sequence). The CDR3 is 16 residues long. The junction had 11 bases not matched to a gene; V was cut back by 5 bases and J by 4 bases. CDR3 in amino acids: CASSDPRDRDSYGYTF. CDR3 nucleotide sequence: TGTGCCAGCAGCGACCCCCGGGACAGGGATTCCTATGGCTACACCTTC.

J is TRBJ1-5 and V is TRBV12-5; TRBD1 aligns across 7 bases. Trimming removed 5 bases from V and 0 bases from J; junction bases left unmatched: 4. Germline assignment: CDR1 LGHNT and CDR2 FRNRAP. The CDR3 has 15 residues. This CDR3 is CASGTRQGSNQPQHF. The CDR3 DNA follows: TGTGCTAGTGGTACCCGACAGGGTAGCAATCAGCCCCAGCATTTT.

This chain uses TRBV29-1 with TRBJ1-3; D call uncertain. V was pared by 5 bases and J by 0 bases, with 5 bases between. CDR1 is SQVTM and CDR2 is ANQGSEA in the germline V gene. CDR3 length: 12 amino acids. CDR3 protein: CSVTSSGNTIYF. CDR3 DNA sequence: TGCAGCGTTACATCCTCTGGAAACACCATATATTTT.

The chain uses TRBV2 and TRBJ1-6; maybe TRBD1 (6 bases). V was cut by 4 bases and J by 0 bases, with 10 bases left in between. The length of the CDR3 is 16 residues. Germline CDR1 reads SNHLY; CDR2 reads FYNNEI. Here the CDR3 reads CASSGDTSSYNSPLHF. The CDR3 DNA reads TGTGCCAGCAGTGGGGACACGAGCTCCTATAATTCACCCCTCCACTTT.

The rearrangement uses TRBV6-5 and TRBJ1-2, with 7 bases matching TRBD1. This CDR3 contains 14 residues. V was pared by 0 bases and J by 8 bases, with 6 bases of the junction left unmatched. Germline V gene lookup returns CDR1 MNHEY and CDR2 SVGAGI. The CDR3 nucleotides read TGTGCCAGCAGTTACTCGGAGGGGGCCGGGGGCTACACCTTC. Translating gives CASSYSEGAGGYTF.

This clone showed up just a few times. As DNA, the CDR3 is TGTGCCAGCAGTTTACGAAGGAGCACTGGAAACACCATATATTTT. This encodes CASSLRRSTGNTIYF. This chain connects TRBV28 to TRBJ1-3, with D uncertain. The CDR3 runs 15 residues. V was trimmed by 2 bases and J by 2 bases, leaving 10 bases between them. CDR1 and CDR2 from the germline V gene are MDHEN and SYDVKM.

V usage is TRBV5-6 and J usage is TRBJ1-2; a weak D match, TRBD1 (5 bases). Trimming took off 6 bases at V and 1 base at J, with 10 bases between the two ends. The germline CDR1 and CDR2 sequences are SGHDT and YYEEEE. The CDR3 runs to 13 residues. CDR3 in DNA: TGTGCCAGCACCGATGACAGTAACTATGGCTACACCTTC. It is translated as CASTDDSNYGYTF. Based on the CDR3 plus reference TRBV5-6 and TRBJ1-2, the full variable domain is DAGVTQSPTHLIKTRGQQVTLRCSPKSGHDTVSWYQQALGQGPQFIFQYYEEEERQRGNFPDRFSGHQFPNYSSELNVNALLLGDSALYLCASTDDSNYGYTFGSGTRLTVV.

The CDR3 here is CASAGWRSTEAFF. DNA for the CDR3: TGTGCCAGTGCGGGGTGGAGGAGCACTGAAGCTTTCTTT. This chain connects TRBV25-1 to TRBJ1-1; D is undetermined. The CDR3 contains 13 residues. The V end lost 9 bases, the J end lost 4 bases, and 15 bases lay between the germline ends. Germline values: CDR1 MGHDK, CDR2 SYGVNS.

The chain links TRBV29-1 to TRBJ1-1; weak D call: TRBD1 (5 bases). CDR1 SQVTM and CDR2 ANQGSEA come from the germline V gene. The CDR3 contains 13 residues. V lost 5 bases and J lost 0, with 10 bases in between. The CDR3, as DNA: TGCAGCGTTCAGGGTAGGTTGAACACTGAAGCTTTCTTT. Amino acid sequence: CSVQGRLNTEAFF.

The rearrangement uses TRBV5-1 and TRBJ2-3, with D perhaps TRBD1 (6 bases). The CDR3 length is 16 residues. Germline V gene data show CDR1 as SGHRS and CDR2 as YFSETQ. Trimming removed 0 bases from V and 4 bases from J, with 15 bases in between. CDR3 protein: CASSLVGGDESDTQYF. In nucleotides, the CDR3 is TGCGCCAGCAGCTTGGTAGGGGGAGATGAATCAGATACGCAGTATTTT.

This clone occurred once. The V and J genes are TRBV4-1 and TRBJ1-1; possibly TRBD1 for D (6 bases). V shed 0 bases and J shed 9 bases, with 17 bases lying between them. The CDR3 has 15 amino acids. CDR1 MGHRA and CDR2 YSYEKL come from the germline V gene. CDR3 region: CASSQEGPGGGQAFF. CDR3 bases: TGCGCCAGCAGCCAAGAAGGCCCCGGCGGGGGGCAAGCTTTCTTT.

V and J are TRBV18 and TRBJ2-4; maybe TRBD1 (6 bases). Deletions cut 0 bases from V and 9 bases from J, with 18 bases between. The CDR3 sequence is 16 residues long. Per germline, CDR1 KGHSH and CDR2 LQKENI. CDR3 DNA: TGTGCCAGCTCACCACCGCATAAGACAGGTTTGGGCATTCAGTACTTC. This sequence encodes CASSPPHKTGLGIQYF.

This chain links TRBV4-1 with TRBJ1-1; no definite D call. This CDR3 contains 15 residues. CDR1 is MGHRA and CDR2 is YSYEKL in the germline V gene. With 4 bases removed from V and 5 bases from J, the gap between germline ends came to 17 bases. Here the CDR3 reads CASSRSEGDGTEAFF. DNA for the CDR3: TGCGCCAGCAGCCGGTCAGAGGGAGATGGAACTGAAGCTTTCTTT.

The rearrangement links TRBV7-2 to TRBJ2-3, with TRBD2 identical over 11 bases. The V gene's germline CDR1 is SGHTA and CDR2 FQGNSA. This CDR3 contains 17 residues. Losses at the gene ends were 6 bases for V and 2 bases for J; bases not matched to a gene: 10. CDR3 sequence reads: CASRDTSGGYNTDTQYF. The CDR3 nucleotides read TGTGCCAGCAGAGATACTAGCGGGGGCTATAACACAGATACGCAGTATTTT.

This clone was found a few times. The CDR3 region is CASSPSTVYGYTF. The CDR3 DNA reads as TGTGCCAGCAGCCCTTCGACAGTCTATGGCTACACCTTC. V usage is TRBV12-3 or TRBV12-4 and J usage is TRBJ1-2; perhaps TRBD1 as D (5 bases). Deletions cut 6 bases from V and 4 bases from J, with 12 bases between. The CDR3 is 13 amino acids.

This rearrangement joins TRBV10-3 to TRBJ2-1, with D unclear. This CDR3 contains 13 residues. V lost 5 bases and J lost 5, with 10 bases in between. Germline V gene data show CDR1 as ENHRY and CDR2 as SYGVKD. The CDR3 nucleotides are TGTGCCATCAGTAACGGTGCCAACAATGAGCAGTTCTTC. Protein product: CAISNGANNEQFF.